This T cell receptor (beta chain) was captured in a study of cytomegalovirus exposure and HLA in healthy donors. Study-wide points: Associated with cytomegalovirus, according to the listing, were 150 to 200 TCR beta chains. Equally common other TCR beta chains were less clonally expanded than HLA-associated ones, a later analysis found.

The CDR3 sequence is 14 residues long. In germline, CDR1 is LNHNV, CDR2 YYDKDF (reference sequence). V was trimmed by 4 bases and J by 4 bases, leaving 13 bases between them. A multiplex PCR was run with 60 Vbeta primers and 13 Jbeta primers. Repertoires were generated with immunoSEQ multiplex PCR, while TCRdb's copy carries only in-frame clones and drops some. The profile shows 200,000 to 250,000 clones, just under 70% of them singletons. Remarks on this clone: Its antigen is still unknown.

The sequenced sample was PBMCs. The V gene is TRBV15, the J gene TRBJ1-2; a possible D gene is TRBD1 (5 bases). The source is a man between 35 and 55 years old in good health and CMV-seropositive. For the CDR3, the DNA is TGTGCCACCAGCAAATTGGGGGGACTCTATGGCTACACCTTC. Amino acid sequence: CATSKLGGLYGYTF.